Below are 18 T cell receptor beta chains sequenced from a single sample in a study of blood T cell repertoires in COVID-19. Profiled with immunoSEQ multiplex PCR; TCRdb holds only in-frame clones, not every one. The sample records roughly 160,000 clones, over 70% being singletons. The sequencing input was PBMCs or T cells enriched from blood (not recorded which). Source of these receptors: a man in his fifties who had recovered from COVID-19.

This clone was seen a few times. CDR3 DNA: TGTGCCAGCAGCCCAGGACTAGCCTCCTACAATGAGCAGTTCTTC. Translation: CASSPGLASYNEQFF. V is TRBV5-6 and J is TRBJ2-1; 8 bases align to TRBD2. The CDR3 spans 15 residues. The germline V gene has CDR1 SGHDT and CDR2 YYEEEE. V shed 4 bases, J shed 0 bases, and the junction held 3 bases outside the gene matches.

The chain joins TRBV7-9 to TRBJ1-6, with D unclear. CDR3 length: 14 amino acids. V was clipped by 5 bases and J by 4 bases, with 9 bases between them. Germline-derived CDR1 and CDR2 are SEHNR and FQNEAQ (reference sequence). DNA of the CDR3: TGTGCCAGCAGCCCGGAACAGTATAATTCACCCCTCCACTTT. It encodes CASSPEQYNSPLHF. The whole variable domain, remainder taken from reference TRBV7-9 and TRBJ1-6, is DTGVSQNPRHKITKRGQNVTFRCDPISEHNRLYWYRQTLGQGPEFLTYFQNEAQLEKSRLLSDRFSAERPKGSFSTLEIQRTEQGDSAMYLCASSPEQYNSPLHFGNGTRLTVT.

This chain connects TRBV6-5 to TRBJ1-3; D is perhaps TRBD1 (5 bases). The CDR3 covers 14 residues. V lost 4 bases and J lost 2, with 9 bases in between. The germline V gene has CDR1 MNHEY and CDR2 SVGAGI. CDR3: CASSLGGAGNTIYF. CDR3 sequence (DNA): TGTGCCAGCAGTTTGGGAGGGGCTGGAAACACCATATATTTT.

This chain's CDR3 is CASSGPSGANVLTF. Here the CDR3 DNA reads TGTGCCAGCAGTGGGCCCTCAGGGGCCAACGTCCTGACTTTC. J is TRBJ2-6 and V is TRBV2; D remains unclear. The ends were cut back, 4 bases at V and 4 bases at J, with 8 bases in the middle. Germline-derived CDR1 and CDR2 are SNHLY and FYNNEI. The CDR3 totals 14 residues.

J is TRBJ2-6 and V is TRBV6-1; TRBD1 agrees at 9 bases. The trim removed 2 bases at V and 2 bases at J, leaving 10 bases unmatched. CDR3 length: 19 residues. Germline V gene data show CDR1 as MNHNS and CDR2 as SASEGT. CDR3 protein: CASSERWTGEVAGANVLTF. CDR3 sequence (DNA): TGTGCCAGCAGTGAAAGGTGGACAGGGGAAGTCGCTGGGGCCAACGTCCTGACTTTC.

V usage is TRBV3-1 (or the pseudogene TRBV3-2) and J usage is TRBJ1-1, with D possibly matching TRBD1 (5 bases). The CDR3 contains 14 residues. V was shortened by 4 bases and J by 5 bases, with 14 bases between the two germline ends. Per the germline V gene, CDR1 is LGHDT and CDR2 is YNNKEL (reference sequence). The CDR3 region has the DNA TGTGCCAGCAGCCCCGACGGGAGGGGTACTGAAGCTTTCTTT. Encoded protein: CASSPDGRGTEAFF.

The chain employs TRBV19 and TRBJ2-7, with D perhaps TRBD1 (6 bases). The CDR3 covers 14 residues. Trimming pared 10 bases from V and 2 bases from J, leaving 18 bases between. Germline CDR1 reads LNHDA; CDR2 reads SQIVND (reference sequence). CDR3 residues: CATRITGYPYEQYF. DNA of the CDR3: TGTGCCACACGTATTACAGGGTACCCCTACGAGCAGTACTTC.

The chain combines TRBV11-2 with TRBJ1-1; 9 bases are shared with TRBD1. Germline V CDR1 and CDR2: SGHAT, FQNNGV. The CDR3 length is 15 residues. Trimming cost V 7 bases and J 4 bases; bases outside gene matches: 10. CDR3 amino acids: CASNPTGGLGTEAFF. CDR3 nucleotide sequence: TGTGCCAGCAACCCCACAGGGGGCTTGGGCACTGAAGCTTTCTTT.

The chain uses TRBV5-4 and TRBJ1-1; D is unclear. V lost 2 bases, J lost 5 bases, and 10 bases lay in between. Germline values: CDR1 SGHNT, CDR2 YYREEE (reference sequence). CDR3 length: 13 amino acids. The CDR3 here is CASSLKVDTEAFF. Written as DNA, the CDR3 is TGTGCCAGCAGCTTAAAAGTAGATACTGAAGCTTTCTTT.

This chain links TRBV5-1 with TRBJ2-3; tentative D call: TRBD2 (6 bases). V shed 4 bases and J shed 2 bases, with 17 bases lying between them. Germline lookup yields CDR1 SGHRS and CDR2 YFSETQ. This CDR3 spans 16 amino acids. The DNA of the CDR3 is TGCGCCAGCAGCAGTACGGGACTCCAGATCACAGATACGCAGTATTTT. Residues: CASSSTGLQITDTQYF.

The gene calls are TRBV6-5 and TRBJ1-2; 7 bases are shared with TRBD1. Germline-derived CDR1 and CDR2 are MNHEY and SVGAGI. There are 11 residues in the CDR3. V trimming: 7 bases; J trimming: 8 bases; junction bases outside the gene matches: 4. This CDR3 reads CASTTGVGYTF. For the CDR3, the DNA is TGTGCCAGCACCACAGGGGTAGGCTACACCTTC.

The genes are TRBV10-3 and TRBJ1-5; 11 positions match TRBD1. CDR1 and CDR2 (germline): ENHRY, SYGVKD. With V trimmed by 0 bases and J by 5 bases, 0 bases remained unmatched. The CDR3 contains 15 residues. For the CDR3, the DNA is TGTGCCATCAGTGAGTCGGACAGGGGGCATCAGCCCCAGCATTTT. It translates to CAISESDRGHQPQHF.

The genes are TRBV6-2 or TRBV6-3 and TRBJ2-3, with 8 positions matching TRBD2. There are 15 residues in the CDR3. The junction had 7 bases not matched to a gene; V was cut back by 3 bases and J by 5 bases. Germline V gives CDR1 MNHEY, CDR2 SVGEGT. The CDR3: CASSYTGGPLDTQYF. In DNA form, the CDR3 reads TGTGCCAGCAGTTATACGGGAGGGCCATTAGATACGCAGTATTTT.

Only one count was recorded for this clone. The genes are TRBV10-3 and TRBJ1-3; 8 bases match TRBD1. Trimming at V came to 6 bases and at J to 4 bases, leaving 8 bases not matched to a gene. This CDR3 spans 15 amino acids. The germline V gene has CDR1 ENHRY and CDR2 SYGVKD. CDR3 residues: CAISRRTGSGNTIYF. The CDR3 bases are TGTGCCATCAGCCGCCGGACAGGGTCGGGAAACACCATATATTTT.

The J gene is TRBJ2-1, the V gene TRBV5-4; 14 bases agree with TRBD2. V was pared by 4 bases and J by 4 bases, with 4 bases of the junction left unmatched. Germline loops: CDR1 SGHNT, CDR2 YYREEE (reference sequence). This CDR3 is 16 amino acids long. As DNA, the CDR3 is TGTGCCAGCAGCCAAAGGACTAGCGGGGGGTACAATGAGCAGTTCTTC. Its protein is CASSQRTSGGYNEQFF.

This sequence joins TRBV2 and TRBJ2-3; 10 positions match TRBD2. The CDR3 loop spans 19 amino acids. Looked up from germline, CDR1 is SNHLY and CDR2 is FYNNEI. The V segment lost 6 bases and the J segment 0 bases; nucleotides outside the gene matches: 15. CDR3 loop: CASSRALAGVTSSTDTQYF. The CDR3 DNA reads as TGTGCCAGCAGCCGCGCGCTAGCGGGGGTAACTTCTAGCACAGATACGCAGTATTTT.

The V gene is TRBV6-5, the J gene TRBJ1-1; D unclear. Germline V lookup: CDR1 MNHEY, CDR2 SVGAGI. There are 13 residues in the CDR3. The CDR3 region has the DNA TGTGCATCCCTTCTGGCAGGCAACACTGAAGCTTTCTTT. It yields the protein CASLLAGNTEAFF.

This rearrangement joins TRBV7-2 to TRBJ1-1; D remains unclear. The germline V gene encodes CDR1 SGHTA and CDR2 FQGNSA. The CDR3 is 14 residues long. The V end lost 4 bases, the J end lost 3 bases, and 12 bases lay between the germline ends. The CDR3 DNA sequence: TGTGCCAGCAGCTGGGAGGGTAGGGACACTGAAGCTTTCTTT. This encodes CASSWEGRDTEAFF.